The next 28 T cell receptor beta chains were all read from a single sample in a study of blood T cell repertoires in COVID-19. Assay used: immunoSEQ multiplex PCR; TCRdb lists only in-frame clones, some missing. Of approximately 170,000 clones in the sample, over 80% are singletons; the top ten hold under 15%. The sample consisted of peripheral blood. The receptor source for this set is a man between 65 and 80 years old who had recovered from COVID-19.

The V and J genes are TRBV28 and TRBJ2-1; TRBD2 matches at 10 bases. The V gene end was trimmed by 7 bases and the J gene end by 6 bases; junction bases not matched to a gene: 6. The CDR3 has 14 amino acids. CDR1 is MDHEN, CDR2 SYDVKM, per germline. CDR3 in DNA: TGTGCCAGCACCTCTAGCGGGAGCTTCAATGAGCAGTTCTTC. Translated, it gives CASTSSGSFNEQFF.

The chain couples TRBV12-3 or TRBV12-4 to TRBJ1-1, with D hard to call. The CDR3 extends over 11 amino acids. V gave up 7 bases and J gave up 1 base, with 4 bases separating them. DNA for the CDR3: TGTGCCAGCACAGAGAACACTGAAGCTTTCTTT. Translating gives CASTENTEAFF.

J is TRBJ2-2 and V is TRBV6-5; 8 nucleotides match TRBD1. CDR1 is MNHEY and CDR2 is SVGAGI in the germline V gene. V shed 6 bases and J 6 bases; nucleotides not matched to a gene: 3. This CDR3 has 13 amino acids. The CDR3 is CASRPDRAGELFF. The CDR3 nucleotides are TGTGCCAGCAGGCCGGACAGGGCCGGGGAGCTGTTTTTT.

This chain joins TRBV6-5 and TRBJ2-7; 9 bases match TRBD2. V lost 4 bases to trimming and J lost 6 bases; unmatched junction nucleotides: 4. The CDR3 has 13 residues. Germline V gives CDR1 MNHEY, CDR2 SVGAGI. The CDR3 region is CASSLAGAGEQYF. For the CDR3, the DNA is TGTGCCAGCAGTTTAGCGGGAGCGGGCGAGCAGTACTTC.

In regard to this clone: Other DNA sequences in this sample translate to the same CDR3. The chain carries TRBV5-1 and TRBJ1-2, with 9 bases matching TRBD1. The trim removed 3 bases at V and 7 bases at J, leaving 10 bases unmatched. The CDR3 is 15 residues long. Germline CDR1 and CDR2: SGHRS and YFSETQ. CDR3 region: CASSWEGQGSSGYTF. CDR3 in DNA: TGCGCCAGCAGCTGGGAGGGACAGGGAAGTTCTGGCTACACCTTC. The entire variable domain, with the rest obtained from reference TRBV5-1 and TRBJ1-2, is as follows: KAGVTQTPRYLIKTRGQQVTLSCSPISGHRSVSWYQQTPGQGLQFLFEYFSETQRNKGNFPGRFSGRQFSNSRSEMNVSTLELGDSALYLCASSWEGQGSSGYTFGSGTRLTVV.

The chain couples TRBV7-9 to TRBJ2-7; D unclear. Trimming shortened V by 1 base and J by 0 bases, and 7 bases separated the two germline ends. This CDR3 is built from 14 residues. Germline CDR1 SEHNR, CDR2 FQNEAQ (reference sequence). CDR3 protein: CASSLDQNSYEQYF. CDR3 DNA: TGTGCCAGCAGCTTAGATCAAAACTCCTACGAGCAGTACTTC.

This clone was seen more than once but under ten times. This sequence joins TRBV20-1 and TRBJ1-1, with TRBD1 matching 7 bases. From germline, CDR1 is DFQATT and CDR2 SNEGSKA (reference sequence). CDR3 length equals 14 residues. Trimming removed 3 bases from V and 3 bases from J; junction bases left unmatched: 7. The chain's CDR3 is CSASPQTGHTEAFF. The CDR3 DNA is TGCAGTGCTAGTCCACAGACAGGGCACACTGAAGCTTTCTTT.

Here the CDR3 reads CASSHPQAPEAFF. The CDR3 coding sequence is TGCGCCAGCAGCCACCCCCAGGCGCCTGAAGCTTTCTTT. This rearrangement joins TRBV4-1 to TRBJ1-1; no clear D gene. Trimming took 3 bases from V and 6 from J, leaving 11 bases between them. The CDR3 length is 13 residues. CDR1 MGHRA and CDR2 YSYEKL come from the germline V gene.

The chain recombines TRBV7-2 with TRBJ1-2; no clear D. Trimming pared 4 bases from V and 2 bases from J, leaving 14 bases between. Germline CDR1 and CDR2: SGHTA and FQGNSA. CDR3 length equals 15 residues. CDR3 coding DNA: TGTGCCAGCAGCTACGTTTCTTCGGGGAACTATGGCTACACCTTC. It yields the protein CASSYVSSGNYGYTF.

This rearrangement joins TRBV28 to TRBJ1-6; weak D call: TRBD1 (6 bases). Trimming pared 8 bases from V and 6 bases from J, leaving 8 bases between. Germline V gene data show CDR1 as MDHEN and CDR2 as SYDVKM. The CDR3 length is 12 residues. This CDR3 reads CASEGGNSPLHF. For the CDR3, the DNA is TGTGCCAGCGAAGGGGGTAATTCACCCCTCCACTTT.

The chain joins TRBV4-1 to TRBJ2-7; TRBD1 matches at 9 bases. J lost 1 base, V lost 0 bases, and 7 bases had no gene match. The germline V gene encodes CDR1 MGHRA and CDR2 YSYEKL. This CDR3 is built from 17 residues. The CDR3 sequence: CASSQDWGQGASYEQYF. CDR3 bases: TGCGCCAGCAGCCAAGATTGGGGACAGGGTGCTTCCTACGAGCAGTACTTC.

This chain uses TRBV18 with TRBJ2-7; 14 bases agree with TRBD2. The J segment lost 2 bases and the V segment lost 1 base, leaving 10 bases of the junction unmatched. The CDR3 consists of 19 residues. CDR1 and CDR2 (germline): KGHSH, LQKENI. The CDR3 coding sequence is TGTGCCAGCTCACCACAGGACAGGATGACTAGCGGGAGGGCCTACGAGCAGTACTTC. Its translation is CASSPQDRMTSGRAYEQYF.

This rearrangement joins TRBV7-9 to TRBJ2-7, with TRBD2 as a possible D gene (6 bases). CDR1 and CDR2 (germline): SEHNR, FQNEAQ (reference sequence). The CDR3 totals 13 residues. Trimming shortened V by 11 bases and J by 1 base, and 15 bases separated the two germline ends. In DNA, the CDR3 is TGTGCCTCCCGCGGGGAGCCATCCTACGAGCAGTACTTC. Protein sequence: CASRGEPSYEQYF.

The rearrangement links TRBV29-1 to TRBJ2-5; D uncertain. The CDR3 length is 15 residues. Trimming removed 3 bases from V and 2 bases from J, with 16 bases in between. CDR1 is SQVTM and CDR2 is ANQGSEA in the germline V gene. The CDR3 DNA follows: TGCAGCGTTGATATGCGGAGACGGCCGCAAGAGACCCAGTACTTC. It translates to CSVDMRRRPQETQYF.

The chain recombines TRBV21-1 with TRBJ2-3; TRBD1, as called in the table, went unchecked against the DNA. TRBV21-1 is termed a pseudogene. The CDR3 consists of 18 residues. CDR3 bases: TGTGCCAAATGGCCCCGGGACAGGAGGCCTAAAGGGTCTTTTCTTCTGTATTTT. It yields the protein CAKWPRDRRPKGSFLLYF.

The chain combines TRBV5-5 with TRBJ2-1, with 12 bases aligning to TRBD1. V gave up 4 bases and J gave up 8 bases; unmatched junction bases: 10. Germline CDR1 is SGHKS and CDR2 is YYEKEE (reference sequence). The CDR3 sequence is 16 residues long. The DNA for the CDR3 is TGTGCCAGCAGCGCCCCCGGGACAGGGGGCGGGGATGAGCAGTTCTTC. Protein: CASSAPGTGGGDEQFF.

This clone was picked up one time. The rearrangement links TRBV2 to TRBJ1-3; unclear D gene. Germline CDR1 SNHLY, CDR2 FYNNEI. This CDR3 has 13 residues. V was trimmed by 5 bases and J by 1 base, leaving 6 bases between them. CDR3 coding DNA: TGTGCCAGCAGTCGAGGGTCTGGAAACACCATATATTTT. Translation: CASSRGSGNTIYF.

The chain uses TRBV10-3 and TRBJ2-1; 11 bases are a match to TRBD2. The V gene end was trimmed by 0 bases and the J gene end by 4 bases; junction bases not matched to a gene: 2. This CDR3 region has 16 residues. Germline V CDR1 and CDR2: ENHRY, SYGVKD. Written as DNA, the CDR3 is TGTGCCATCAGTGAGTCCACTAGCGGGGGTTACAATGAGCAGTTCTTC. Translation: CAISESTSGGYNEQFF.

The CDR3 region has the DNA TGTGCCAGCTCCCAGTGGGGCGGGAGCTCCTACGAGCAGTACTTC. The encoded protein is CASSQWGGSSYEQYF. The rearrangement links TRBV18 to TRBJ2-7; 7 positions match TRBD2. The V and J ends lost 6 bases and 0 bases, in that order; junction bases with no gene match: 8. The germline gives CDR1 KGHSH, CDR2 LQKENI. The CDR3 loop spans 15 amino acids.

The chain joins TRBV25-1 to TRBJ1-1; TRBD1 matches 7 bases. V was pared by 4 bases and J by 6 bases, with 8 bases of the junction left unmatched. Looked up from germline, CDR1 is MGHDK and CDR2 is SYGVNS. The CDR3 runs 14 residues. The CDR3: CASSGGTVSSEAFF. The CDR3 DNA reads as TGTGCCAGCAGTGGGGGGACAGTTAGTTCTGAAGCTTTCTTT.

The chain is built from TRBV18 and TRBJ2-7; 8 bases line up with TRBD1. Trimming cost V 3 bases and J 4 bases; bases outside gene matches: 8. CDR1 is KGHSH and CDR2 is LQKENI in the germline V gene. The CDR3 spans 15 residues. CDR3 protein: CASSPTGTGLYEQYF. The DNA for the CDR3 is TGTGCCAGCTCACCCACAGGGACAGGCCTTTACGAGCAGTACTTC.

The V and J genes are TRBV27 and TRBJ1-2; D is uncertain. This CDR3 contains 15 residues. V was shortened by 2 bases and J by 8 bases, with 18 bases between the two germline ends. Germline V gives CDR1 MNHEY, CDR2 SMNVEV (reference sequence). CDR3 bases: TGTGCCAGCAGTTTAGGGCAGCCGGGGATTGGAGGCTACACCTTC. The encoded protein is CASSLGQPGIGGYTF.

The V gene is TRBV2, the J gene TRBJ1-1; 7 bases are shared with TRBD1. CDR3 size: 16 residues. The germline V gene encodes CDR1 SNHLY and CDR2 FYNNEI. V dropped 6 bases and J dropped 1; count of bases not matched to a gene: 11. The CDR3 bases are TGTGCCAGCAGAGGGACAGCTAAATTACAGAACACTGAAGCTTTCTTT. It encodes CASRGTAKLQNTEAFF.

The chain recombines TRBV2 with TRBJ2-2, with D maybe TRBD1 (6 bases). Trimming shortened V by 6 bases and J by 4 bases, and 12 bases separated the two germline ends. This CDR3 contains 14 residues. The germline V gene encodes CDR1 SNHLY and CDR2 FYNNEI. The CDR3 region has the DNA TGTGCCAGCAGACTGGACAGATCCACCGGGGAGCTGTTTTTT. Protein product: CASRLDRSTGELFF. Combining the CDR3 with reference TRBV2 and TRBJ2-2 gives the whole variable domain EPEVTQTPSHQVTQMGQEVILRCVPISNHLYFYWYRQILGQKVEFLVSFYNNEISEKSEIFDDQFSVERPDGSNFTLKIRSTKLEDSAMYFCASRLDRSTGELFFGEGSRLTVL.

The chain uses TRBV19 and TRBJ2-1; a possible D gene is TRBD1 (6 bases). V shed 5 bases and J shed 3 bases, with 14 bases lying between them. The V gene's germline CDR1 is LNHDA and CDR2 SQIVND (reference sequence). CDR3 length equals 15 residues. The CDR3 DNA reads TGTGCCAGTAGTGTCAGGGGCGGATTCTACAATGAGCAGTTCTTC. Translated, it gives CASSVRGGFYNEQFF.

The chain carries TRBV18 and TRBJ1-5, with 11 bases aligning to TRBD1. The CDR3 loop spans 15 amino acids. V gave up 3 bases and J gave up 6 bases; unmatched junction bases: 4. Germline V CDR1 and CDR2: KGHSH, LQKENI. This chain's CDR3 is CASSPGTGGSQPQHF. The CDR3 DNA reads TGTGCCAGCTCACCCGGGACAGGGGGGAGTCAGCCCCAGCATTTT.

This clone was recorded a few times. The CDR3 DNA follows: TGTGCCAGCAGTGACGTGGGAGATGAGCAGTTCTTC. It is translated as CASSDVGDEQFF. The V gene is TRBV7-9, the J gene TRBJ2-1; D perhaps matches TRBD2 (5 bases). V was pared by 6 bases and J by 8 bases, with 11 bases between. Germline assignment: CDR1 SEHNR and CDR2 FQNEAQ (reference sequence). The CDR3 spans 12 residues.

The J gene is TRBJ1-1, the V gene TRBV6-5, with D perhaps TRBD1 (6 bases). Germline assignment: CDR1 MNHEY and CDR2 SVGAGI. Deletions cut 5 bases from V and 6 bases from J, with 13 bases between. There are 13 residues in the CDR3. This CDR3 is CASSTDRSAEAFF. In nucleotides, the CDR3 is TGTGCCAGCAGTACTGACAGGTCCGCTGAAGCTTTCTTT.